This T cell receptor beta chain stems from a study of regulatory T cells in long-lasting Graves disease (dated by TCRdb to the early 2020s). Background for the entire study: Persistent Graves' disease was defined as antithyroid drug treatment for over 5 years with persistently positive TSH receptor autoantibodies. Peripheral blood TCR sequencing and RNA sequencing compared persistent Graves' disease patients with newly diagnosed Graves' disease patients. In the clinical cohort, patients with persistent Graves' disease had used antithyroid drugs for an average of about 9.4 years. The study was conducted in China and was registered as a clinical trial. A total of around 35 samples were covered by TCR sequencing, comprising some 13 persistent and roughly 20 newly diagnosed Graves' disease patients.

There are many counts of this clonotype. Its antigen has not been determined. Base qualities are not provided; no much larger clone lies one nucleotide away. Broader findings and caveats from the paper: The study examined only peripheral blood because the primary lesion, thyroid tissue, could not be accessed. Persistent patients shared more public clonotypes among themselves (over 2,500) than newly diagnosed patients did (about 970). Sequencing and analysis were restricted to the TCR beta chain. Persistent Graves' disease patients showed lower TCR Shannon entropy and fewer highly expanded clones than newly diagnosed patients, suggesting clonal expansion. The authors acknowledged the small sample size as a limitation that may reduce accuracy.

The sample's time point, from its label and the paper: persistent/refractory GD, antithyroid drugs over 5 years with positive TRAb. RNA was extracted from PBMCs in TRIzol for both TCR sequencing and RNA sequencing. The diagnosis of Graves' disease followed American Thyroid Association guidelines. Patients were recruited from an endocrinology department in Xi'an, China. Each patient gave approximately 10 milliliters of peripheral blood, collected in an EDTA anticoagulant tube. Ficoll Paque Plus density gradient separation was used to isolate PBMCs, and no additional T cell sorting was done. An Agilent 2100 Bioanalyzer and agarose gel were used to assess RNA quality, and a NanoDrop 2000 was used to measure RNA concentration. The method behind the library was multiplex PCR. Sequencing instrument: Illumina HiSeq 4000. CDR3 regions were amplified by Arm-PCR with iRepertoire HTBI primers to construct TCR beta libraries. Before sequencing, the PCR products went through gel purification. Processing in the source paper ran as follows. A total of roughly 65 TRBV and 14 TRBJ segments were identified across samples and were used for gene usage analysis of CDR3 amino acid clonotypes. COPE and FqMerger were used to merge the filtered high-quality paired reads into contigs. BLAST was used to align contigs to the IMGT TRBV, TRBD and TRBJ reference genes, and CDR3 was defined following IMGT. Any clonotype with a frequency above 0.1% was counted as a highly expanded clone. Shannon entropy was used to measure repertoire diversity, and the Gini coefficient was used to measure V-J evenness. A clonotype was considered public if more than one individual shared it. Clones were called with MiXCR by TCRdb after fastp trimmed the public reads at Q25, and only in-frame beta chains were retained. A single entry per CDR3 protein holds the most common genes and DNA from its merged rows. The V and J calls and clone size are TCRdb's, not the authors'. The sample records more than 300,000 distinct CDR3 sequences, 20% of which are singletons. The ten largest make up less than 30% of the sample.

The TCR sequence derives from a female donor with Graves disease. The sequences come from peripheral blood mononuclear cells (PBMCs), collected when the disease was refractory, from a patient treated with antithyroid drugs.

The CDR3 region has the sequence CSASSADLNTGELFF. The DNA sequence is TGCAGTGCTAGTAGCGCGGACCTCAACACCGGGGAGCTGTTTTTT. Here the chain combines TRBV20-1 and TRBJ2-2; tentative D gene TRBD2, with 5 bases matching. Deletion took 3 bases off V and 2 bases off J, with a span of 13 bases between the germline ends. The germline V gene (reference sequence) yields DFQATT for CDR1 and SNEGSKA for CDR2. Spanning cysteine to phenylalanine, the CDR3 consists of 15 amino acids. Only the CDR3 portion is preserved as DNA: 45 bases, with reading frame beginning at the first base.